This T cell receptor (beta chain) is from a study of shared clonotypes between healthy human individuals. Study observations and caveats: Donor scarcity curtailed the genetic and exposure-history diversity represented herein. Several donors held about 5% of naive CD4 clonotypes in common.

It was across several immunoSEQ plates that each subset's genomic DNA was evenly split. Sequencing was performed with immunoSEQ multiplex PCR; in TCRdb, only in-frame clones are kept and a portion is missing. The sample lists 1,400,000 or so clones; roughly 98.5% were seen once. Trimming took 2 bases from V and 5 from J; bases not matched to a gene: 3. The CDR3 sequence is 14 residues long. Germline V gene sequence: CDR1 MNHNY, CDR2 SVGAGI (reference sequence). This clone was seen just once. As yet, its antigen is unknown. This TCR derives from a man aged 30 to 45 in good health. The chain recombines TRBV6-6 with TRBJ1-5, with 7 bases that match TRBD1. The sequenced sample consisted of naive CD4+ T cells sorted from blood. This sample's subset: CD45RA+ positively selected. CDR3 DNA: TGTGCCAGCAGTTACAGACAGGGCGATCAGCCCCAGCATTTT. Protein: CASSYRQGDQPQHF.